These 14 T cell receptor beta chains came from one sample sequenced in a study of beta chain features in type 1 diabetes. Expressed TCRB transcripts were sequenced, since all the RNA that had been isolated was reverse transcribed. The table came from immunoSEQ multiplex PCR; TCRdb's copy has only in-frame clones and leaves some out. The data hold about 340,000 clones, with less than 10% observed a single time. Sequencing used central memory CD4+ T cells from blood. The source is a woman aged 18-29 years in good health.

This clone was seen repeatedly, ten times or more. The J gene is TRBJ2-6, the V gene TRBV15; tentative D call: TRBD1 (5 bases). The germline V gene encodes CDR1 LNHNV and CDR2 YYDKDF (reference sequence). Trimming took off 7 bases at V and 4 bases at J, with 17 bases between the two ends. The CDR3 contains 16 residues. The CDR3, as DNA: TGTGCCACCAAAAGTCAAGGGGCGCAGGGGGCCAACGTCCTGACTTTC. Its protein is CATKSQGAQGANVLTF.

This clone was detected many times. The V and J genes are TRBV7-2 and TRBJ2-3, with D tentatively TRBD2 (6 bases). V shed 5 bases and J shed 5 bases, with 14 bases lying between them. Per the germline V gene, CDR1 is SGHTA and CDR2 is FQGNSA. The CDR3 runs 14 residues. CDR3: CASSRGGPGDTQYF. CDR3 coding DNA: TGTGCCAGCAGCCGCGGAGGGCCGGGAGATACGCAGTATTTT.

This clone occurred a few times. The rearrangement links TRBV5-6 to TRBJ2-5; D perhaps matches TRBD2 (6 bases). The CDR3 runs to 14 residues. Germline assignment: CDR1 SGHDT and CDR2 YYEEEE. Trimming cost V 0 bases and J 5 bases, with 11 bases left between them. The CDR3 loop is CASSLASAGETQYF. The DNA of the CDR3 is TGTGCCAGCAGCTTGGCCTCGGCGGGGGAGACCCAGTACTTC.

The chain combines TRBV4-3 with TRBJ2-1; D uncertain. V lost 0 bases, J lost 0 bases, and 6 bases lay in between. This CDR3 comprises 15 residues. Germline CDR1 reads LGHNA; CDR2 reads YSLEER. The CDR3 nucleotides are TGCGCCAGCAGCCAAGAGAGCACCTCCTACAATGAGCAGTTCTTC. The encoded protein is CASSQESTSYNEQFF.

This clone was observed at least ten times. J is TRBJ1-1 and V is TRBV6-4, with 7 nucleotides matching TRBD1. The CDR3 is 17 residues long. Germline trimming cut 2 bases from V and 11 bases from J; bases unmatched to any gene: 20. In germline, CDR1 is MRHNA, CDR2 SNTAGT. The CDR3 protein is CASSDHDRAPFHEWAFF. For the CDR3, the DNA is TGTGCCAGCAGTGACCACGACAGGGCACCGTTCCACGAATGGGCTTTCTTT.

This clone was seen a few times. The chain carries TRBV4-1 and TRBJ2-2; TRBD2 agrees at 16 bases. V was clipped by 3 bases and J by 7 bases; unmatched bases: 14. CDR3 length equals 20 residues. CDR1 MGHRA and CDR2 YSYEKL come from the germline V gene. CDR3 sequence: CASSHPGLAGGPGVGGELFF. DNA of the CDR3: TGCGCCAGCAGCCACCCGGGACTAGCGGGAGGGCCCGGTGTCGGCGGGGAGCTGTTTTTT.

The CDR3 protein is CASSPNRGTETQYF. The CDR3 DNA is TGTGCCAGCAGTCCTAACAGGGGTACCGAGACCCAGTACTTC. The chain employs TRBV27 and TRBJ2-5; the match to TRBD1 covers 7 bases. CDR3 length: 14 residues. CDR1 is MNHEY, CDR2 SMNVEV, per germline (reference sequence). V gave up 5 bases and J gave up 5 bases; unmatched junction bases: 8.

This clone was found a few times. This chain connects TRBV11-2 to TRBJ2-3; perhaps D is TRBD1 or TRBD2 (5 bases each). The ends were cut back, 5 bases at V and 4 bases at J, with 22 bases in the middle. The CDR3 sequence is 17 residues long. Germline V CDR1 and CDR2: SGHAT, FQNNGV. The CDR3 region has the DNA TGTGCCAGCAGCAAATCGAGGGCAGGGTGGTTGGCAGATACGCAGTATTTT. Translated, it gives CASSKSRAGWLADTQYF.

This chain uses TRBV2 with TRBJ2-5; D gene uncertain. The CDR3 length is 12 residues. V gave up 8 bases and J gave up 2 bases, with 9 bases separating them. Per germline, CDR1 SNHLY and CDR2 FYNNEI. The chain's CDR3 is CASSVRQETQYF. The CDR3 DNA reads TGTGCCAGCTCGGTACGACAAGAGACCCAGTACTTC. Full variable domain (outside the CDR3, taken from reference TRBV2 and TRBJ2-5): EPEVTQTPSHQVTQMGQEVILRCVPISNHLYFYWYRQILGQKVEFLVSFYNNEISEKSEIFDDQFSVERPDGSNFTLKIRSTKLEDSAMYFCASSVRQETQYFGPGTRLLVL.

This clone was seen a few times. The genes are TRBV7-3 and TRBJ2-1, with D unclear. There are 12 residues in the CDR3. Between the trimmed V and J ends, which lost 5 bases and 9 bases, there was a span of 11 bases. Germline loops: CDR1 SGHTA, CDR2 FQGTGA. The CDR3, as DNA: TGTGCCAGCAGCCCAGGCTTGGGTGAGCAGTTCTTC. Protein product: CASSPGLGEQFF.

This clone occurred a few times. This chain uses TRBV18 with TRBJ1-1; D not resolved. Germline V gene data show CDR1 as KGHSH and CDR2 as LQKENI. This CDR3 spans 13 amino acids. V was cut by 3 bases and J by 3 bases, with 8 bases left in between. The CDR3, as DNA: TGTGCCAGCTCACCTTCCGCGGACACTGAAGCTTTCTTT. Protein sequence: CASSPSADTEAFF.

This clone occurred a few times. The chain employs TRBV11-3 and TRBJ2-1, with D unresolved. CDR1 is SGHNT, CDR2 YENEEA, per germline. V lost 0 bases and J 5 bases, leaving 5 bases between the germline ends. CDR3 length: 13 residues. CDR3 nucleotides: TGTGCCAGCAGCTTAGATCGGGACAATGAGCAGTTCTTC. Translated, it gives CASSLDRDNEQFF.

This clone occurred many times. The chain combines TRBV2 with TRBJ2-1, with TRBD2 matching over 7 bases. V was clipped by 7 bases and J by 8 bases; unmatched bases: 8. Germline values: CDR1 SNHLY, CDR2 FYNNEI. The CDR3 contains 13 residues. CDR3 sequence (DNA): TGTGCCAGCACTAGGGACTACGGGGATGAGCAGTTCTTC. Translating gives CASTRDYGDEQFF.

The V gene is TRBV7-3, the J gene TRBJ2-1; D is tentatively TRBD1 or TRBD2 (5 bases each). V was trimmed by 3 bases and J by 6 bases, leaving 15 bases between them. The CDR3 spans 15 residues. Per germline, CDR1 SGHTA and CDR2 FQGTGA. CDR3 region: CASSFSSGPTNEQFF. The DNA of the CDR3 is TGTGCCAGCAGCTTTAGCTCGGGACCAACCAATGAGCAGTTCTTC. Based on the CDR3 plus reference TRBV7-3 and TRBJ2-1, the full variable domain is GAGVSQTPSNKVTEKGKYVELRCDPISGHTALYWYRQSLGQGPEFLIYFQGTGAADDSGLPNDRFFAVRPEGSVSTLKIQRTERGDSAVYLCASSFSSGPTNEQFFGPGTRLTVL.